A selection of T cell receptor beta chains follows, all from one sample in a study of early T cells in non-severe SARS-CoV-2 infection. TCRdb independently ran MiXCR on the 5' RACE reads; one entry per CDR3 protein. This sample has tens of thousands of distinct CDR3 sequences, with less than 7.5% found just once. Material: whole blood, obtained at baseline. All receptors come from an adult who was a healthcare worker with PCR-confirmed SARS-CoV-2 infection or an uninfected control (not recorded which). CDR3s include the opening cysteine and the closing phenylalanine or tryptophan.

TRBV4-1	TRBJ2-5	CASSQKAGVGETQYF
TRBV7-9	TRBJ2-3	CASSSSGSPDTQYF
TRBV29-1	TRBJ2-1	CSVVSGHGEQFF
TRBV5-1	TRBJ2-5	CASSLFGGTETQYF
TRBV11-3	TRBJ2-3	CASSLEYLDTQYF
TRBV24-1	TRBJ2-2	CATSDEQSRGELFF
TRBV7-2	TRBJ2-5	CASSPLAGGGAETQYF
TRBV10-3	TRBJ2-2	CAISETGGGNTGELFF
TRBV3-1	TRBJ2-3	CASSPTTSGTYSQYF
TRBV7-9	TRBJ1-1	CASSLAGGRTEAFF
TRBV18	TRBJ2-6	CASSPTGQGVSNVLTF
TRBV7-6	TRBJ1-2	CATTALRGANYGYTF
TRBV29-1	TRBJ2-1	CSAYTGYNEQFF
TRBV29-1	TRBJ2-3	CSVGTSTDTQYF
TRBV18	TRBJ2-4	CASSSTWGNIQYF
TRBV28	TRBJ2-1	CASSPWTDGQFF
TRBV6-5	TRBJ2-5	CASSYYGDRGQETQYF
TRBV10-3	TRBJ1-1	CAISGTGENTEAFF
TRBV20-1	TRBJ2-3	CSATRLAGDADTQYF
TRBV3-1	TRBJ2-3	CASSQEGLRREYF
TRBV30	TRBJ1-6	CAWSLLRTTSRLNSPLHF
TRBV5-6	TRBJ2-3	CASSPPGRSFTDTQYF